The entry below describes one T cell receptor (beta chain). The antigen is not known. The method was immunoSEQ multiplex PCR; TCRdb's version includes in-frame clones alone and lacks a portion of them. This table holds around 100,000 clones, 86% found once. This record belongs to a study of T cell responses to AZD1222 COVID-19 vaccine. Study outcomes and limitations: Donors were mostly white British, more females; clonal diversity possibly underestimated. Baseline serology detected seropositivity in only a handful of AZD1222 recipients. Nearly half of spike-specific TCRs reportedly target variant regions that are unmutated in the B.1.351 and B.1.1.7 variants.

V was pared by 6 bases and J by 2 bases, with 7 bases of the junction left unmatched. The germline V gene encodes CDR1 SEHNR and CDR2 FQNEAQ (reference sequence). This CDR3 has 15 amino acids. The TCR comes from an adult who received the MenACWY meningococcal vaccine as a control. The chain employs TRBV7-9 and TRBJ2-1, with TRBD1 identical over 7 bases. The sample in question was peripheral blood, obtained 28 days after the second dose of the MenACWY control vaccine. The CDR3 region is CASRDPQGPYNEQFF. CDR3 bases: TGTGCCAGCAGAGACCCACAGGGGCCCTACAATGAGCAGTTCTTC.